This entry concerns a single T cell receptor (beta chain). No antigen is known for it. J lost 3 bases, V lost 3 bases, and 6 bases had no gene match. Germline V gene lookup returns CDR1 GTSNPN and CDR2 SVGIG (reference sequence). The CDR3 consists of 14 residues. This sample is drawn from a study of cytomegalovirus exposure and HLA in healthy donors. Study details: Assignment to the Caucasian-associated ancestry cluster applied to more than 75% of the roughly 400 genotyped donors.

The PCR had 60 Vbeta and 13 Jbeta primers. Authors' methods: It was a later analysis that counted about 80 million unique TCR beta chains, of which about 10 million were shared. Method: immunoSEQ multiplex PCR; TCRdb's copy keeps in-frame clones and lacks some. For V, J and clone size, that table is used; D and trimming come from the DNA. The data contain 150,000 or so clones, 75% of them singletons. The study's findings and limits: The study carried out a later analysis of TCR beta sequences. It associated 15,000 to 20,000 of them with specific HLA alleles at a false discovery rate of 0.05. Researchers left out some V segments, among them TRBV6-2 and TRBV6-3, as indistinguishable.

Sequenced: PBMCs. This chain connects TRBV30 to TRBJ2-5; TRBD1 agrees at 8 bases. This TCR was recovered from a man younger than 35 in good health and CMV-seropositive. As DNA, the CDR3 is TGTGCCTGGAGACCAGGACAGGGCGAAGAGACCCAGTACTTC. It translates to CAWRPGQGEETQYF.